The 2 T cell receptor beta chains below were found in one sample sequenced in a study of shared clonotypes between healthy human individuals. Method: immunoSEQ multiplex PCR; TCRdb's copy keeps in-frame clones and lacks some. The repertoire holds 400,000 to 600,000 clones, around 96% seen once, with 0.05% to 0.07% in the top ten. Sequencing was done on a sample of naive CD4+ T cells sorted from blood. Subset: CD45RA+ positively selected. Every receptor here comes from a woman under 40 in good health.

The chain links TRBV27 to TRBJ1-4; no firm D call. Germline loops: CDR1 MNHEY, CDR2 SMNVEV (reference sequence). Trimming removed 5 bases at V and 6 bases at J, with 10 bases between. The CDR3 runs 13 residues. CDR3 loop: CASSQRRDEKLFF. The CDR3 DNA follows: TGTGCCAGCAGTCAGCGGAGGGATGAAAAACTGTTTTTT. The full variable domain, rest sourced from reference TRBV27 and TRBJ1-4, is EAQVTQNPRYLITVTGKKLTVTCSQNMNHEYMSWYRQDPGLGLRQIYYSMNVEVTDKGDVPEGYKVSRKEKRNFPLILESPSPNQTSLYFCASSQRRDEKLFFGSGTQLSVL.

The rearrangement links TRBV6-1 to TRBJ1-3, with 8 positions matching TRBD1. Germline CDR1 reads MNHNS; CDR2 reads SASEGT. The CDR3 consists of 16 residues. Unmatched junction bases numbered 8, after V lost 3 bases and J lost 4 bases. The CDR3 region has the DNA TGTGCCAGCAGTGAGCAGGACAGGGTCACCGGAAACACCATATATTTT. Translated: CASSEQDRVTGNTIYF.